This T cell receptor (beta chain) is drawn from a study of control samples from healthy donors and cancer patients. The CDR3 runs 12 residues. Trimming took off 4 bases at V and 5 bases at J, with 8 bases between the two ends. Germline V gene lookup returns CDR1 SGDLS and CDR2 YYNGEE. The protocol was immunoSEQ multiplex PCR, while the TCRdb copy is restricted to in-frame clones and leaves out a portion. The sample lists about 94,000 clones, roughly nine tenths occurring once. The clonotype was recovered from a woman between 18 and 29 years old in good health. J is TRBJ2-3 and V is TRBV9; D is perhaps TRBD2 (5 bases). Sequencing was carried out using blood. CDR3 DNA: TGTGCCAGCAGCCCTGAGGGAGATACGCAGTATTTT. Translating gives CASSPEGDTQYF.